A single TCR beta chain is shown here with its context. The CDR3 has 14 residues. The germline V gene encodes CDR1 MGHDK and CDR2 SYGVNS. With 3 bases removed from V and 3 bases from J, the gap between germline ends came to 11 bases. These data belong to a study of identical twins. MiXCR, applied by TCRdb to the 5' RACE reads, yields one record per CDR3 protein. This table has 1.5 million to 2 million distinct CDR3 sequences, about 32% appearing once. The chain recombines TRBV25-1 with TRBJ1-2; the D gene is possibly TRBD1 (6 bases). The sample comprised cord blood. This TCR derives from a newborn girl in good health. The CDR3 DNA sequence: TGTGCCAGCAGTGAGGCAGGGGTAGACTATGGCTACACCTTC. Its translation: CASSEAGVDYGYTF.